This TCR beta chain was captured by sequencing in a study of Graves' ophthalmopathy and Graves' hyperthyroidism. Study findings and constraints: Appearing in blood as well were most expanded thyroid clonotypes above 0.001 frequency. Prediction of ophthalmopathy progression reached about 71% sensitivity and approximately 75% specificity. Built on 13 signatures, a model told ophthalmopathy apart from stable hyperthyroidism with almost 90% sensitivity and 70% to 82% specificity.

With regard to this clonotype: Its matching antigen is unknown. Relative to the germline gene, one junction end is altered; a read error may explain this.

RNA transcripts yielded amplified TCR beta CDR3 regions. HTBI-primed RT-PCR formed the first round, and a multiplex PCR formed the second. TCRdb ran MiXCR on the multiplex PCR reads and lists one entry per CDR3 protein. This table has 1 million to 1.3 million distinct CDR3 sequences, around a third appearing once. The CDR3 totals 15 residues. Germline V gene data show CDR1 as SGHVS and CDR2 as FNYEAQ. The V call is TRBV7-6, the J call TRBJ1-1; the D gene is possibly TRBD1 (6 bases). The TCR sequence derives from an adult man with Graves' hyperthyroidism. Specimen: peripheral blood or thyroid tissue (not recorded which). The CDR3 coding sequence is TGTGCCAGCAGCCAGCGGGGGGGGCGAACACTGAAGCTTTCCTTT. Its translation: CASSQRGGRTLKLSF.